This T cell receptor (beta chain) stems from a study of blood T cell repertoires in COVID-19. Study information: Sources were T cells, B-cell-depleted T cells, or PBMCs; the material itself was cDNA or gDNA.

Regarding this clone: One end of the junction does not line up with germline, which may come from a read error.

The length of the CDR3 is 14 residues. Germline V gives CDR1 SNHLY, CDR2 FYNNEI. Per the authors' pipeline: For nucleated cells, counts were estimated from reference gene primer amplification. Method: immunoSEQ multiplex PCR; TCRdb's copy keeps in-frame clones and lacks some. V and J calls and clone size follow that table, whereas D and trimming were derived from the DNA. The sample holds 130,000 or so clones, roughly 91% seen once. The sequenced sample was peripheral blood. The source is a man aged 60-69 years with COVID-19, enrolled during active disease. The chain joins TRBV2 to TRBJ1-1, with 10 bases identical to TRBD1. The CDR3: CASNPDRGNAEAFF. CDR3 sequence (DNA): TGTGCCAGCAACCCGGACAGGGGGAACGCTGAAGCTTTCTTT.